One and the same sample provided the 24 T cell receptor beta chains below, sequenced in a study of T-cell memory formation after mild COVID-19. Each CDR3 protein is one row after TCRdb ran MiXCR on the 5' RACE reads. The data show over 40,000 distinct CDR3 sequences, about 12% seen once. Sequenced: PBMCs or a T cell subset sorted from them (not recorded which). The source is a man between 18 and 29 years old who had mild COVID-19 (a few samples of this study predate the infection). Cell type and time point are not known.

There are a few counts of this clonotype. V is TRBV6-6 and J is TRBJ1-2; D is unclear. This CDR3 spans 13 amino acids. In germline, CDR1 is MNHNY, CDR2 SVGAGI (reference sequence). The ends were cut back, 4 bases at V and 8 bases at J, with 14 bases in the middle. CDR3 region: CASSSRTGFGYTF. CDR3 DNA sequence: TGTGCCAGCAGTTCTCGGACGGGATTCGGCTACACCTTC.

The CDR3 is CASRSGRGNSYNEQFF. The CDR3 nucleotides are TGCGCCAGCAGATCGGGAAGGGGTAACTCCTACAATGAGCAGTTCTTC. The chain has TRBV4-1 and TRBJ2-1; possibly TRBD1 or TRBD2 for D (5 bases each). CDR1 and CDR2 (germline): MGHRA, YSYEKL. Trimming took off 6 bases at V and 0 bases at J, with 15 bases between the two ends. There are 16 residues in the CDR3.

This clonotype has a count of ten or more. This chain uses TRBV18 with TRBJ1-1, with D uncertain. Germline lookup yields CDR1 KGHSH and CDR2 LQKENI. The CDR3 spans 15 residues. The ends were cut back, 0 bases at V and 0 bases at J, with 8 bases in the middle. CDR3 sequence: CASSPPLGLNTEAFF. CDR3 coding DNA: TGTGCCAGCTCACCACCCTTAGGGCTGAACACTGAAGCTTTCTTT.

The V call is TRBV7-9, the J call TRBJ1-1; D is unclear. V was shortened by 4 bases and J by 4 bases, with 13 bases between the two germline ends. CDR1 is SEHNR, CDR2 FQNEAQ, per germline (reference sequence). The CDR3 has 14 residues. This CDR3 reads CASSSSLGFTEAFF. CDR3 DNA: TGTGCCAGCAGCTCTTCTCTTGGGTTCACTGAAGCTTTCTTT.

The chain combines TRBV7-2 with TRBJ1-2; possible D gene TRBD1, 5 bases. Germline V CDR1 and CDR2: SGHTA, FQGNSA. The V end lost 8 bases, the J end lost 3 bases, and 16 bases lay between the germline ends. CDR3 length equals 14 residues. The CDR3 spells CASCWDGNHYGYTF. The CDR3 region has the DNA TGTGCCAGCTGCTGGGACGGGAACCACTATGGCTACACCTTC.

CDR3 sequence reads: CASSLVGQGAWETQYF. In DNA, the CDR3 is TGTGCCAGCAGCTTGGTAGGACAGGGGGCGTGGGAGACCCAGTACTTC. The rearrangement joins TRBV5-5 to TRBJ2-5; TRBD1 agrees at 11 bases. The CDR3 length is 16 residues. From germline, CDR1 is SGHKS and CDR2 YYEKEE (reference sequence). Trimming took 0 bases from V and 5 from J; bases not matched to a gene: 6.

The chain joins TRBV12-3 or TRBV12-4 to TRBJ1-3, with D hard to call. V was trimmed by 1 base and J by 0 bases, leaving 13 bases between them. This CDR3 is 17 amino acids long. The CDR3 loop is CASSLGGHLFSGNTIYF. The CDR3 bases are TGTGCCAGCAGTTTAGGGGGTCACCTGTTCTCTGGAAACACCATATATTTT.

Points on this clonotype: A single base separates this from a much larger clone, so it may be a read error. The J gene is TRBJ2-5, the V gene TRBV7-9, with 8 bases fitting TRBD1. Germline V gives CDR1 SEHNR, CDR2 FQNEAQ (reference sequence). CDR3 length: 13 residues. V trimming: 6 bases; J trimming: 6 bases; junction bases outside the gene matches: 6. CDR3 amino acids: CASRPDRVKTQYF. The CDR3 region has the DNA TGTGCCAGCAGGCCGGACAGGGTCAAGACCCAGTACTTC.

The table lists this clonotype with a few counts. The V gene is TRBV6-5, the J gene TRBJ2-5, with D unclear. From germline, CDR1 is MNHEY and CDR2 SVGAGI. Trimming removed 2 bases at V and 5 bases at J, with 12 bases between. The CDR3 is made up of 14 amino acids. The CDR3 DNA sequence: TGTGCCAGCAGTTACGGGAAGGCTCGGGAGACCCAGTACTTC. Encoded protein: CASSYGKARETQYF.

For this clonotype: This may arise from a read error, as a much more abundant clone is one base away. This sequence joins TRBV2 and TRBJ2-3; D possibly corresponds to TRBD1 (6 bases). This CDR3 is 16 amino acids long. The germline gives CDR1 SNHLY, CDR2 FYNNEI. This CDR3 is CARSGPRGASTDTQYF. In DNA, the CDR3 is TGTGCCAGAAGTGGACCCAGGGGTGCAAGCACAGATACGCAGTATTTT.

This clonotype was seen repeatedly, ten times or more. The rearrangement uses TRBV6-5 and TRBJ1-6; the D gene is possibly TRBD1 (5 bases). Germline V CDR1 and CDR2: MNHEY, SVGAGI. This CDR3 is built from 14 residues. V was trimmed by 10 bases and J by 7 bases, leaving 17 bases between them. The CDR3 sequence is CANLTAGLNSPLHF. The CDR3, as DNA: TGTGCCAATCTCACAGCGGGGCTCAATTCACCCCTCCACTTT.

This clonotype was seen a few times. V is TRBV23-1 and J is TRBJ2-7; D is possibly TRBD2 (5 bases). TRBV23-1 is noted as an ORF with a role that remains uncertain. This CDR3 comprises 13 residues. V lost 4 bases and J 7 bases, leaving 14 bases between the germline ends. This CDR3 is CASSPKGPGEQYV. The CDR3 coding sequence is TGCGCCAGCAGTCCGAAAGGGCCGGGGGAGCAGTACGTC.

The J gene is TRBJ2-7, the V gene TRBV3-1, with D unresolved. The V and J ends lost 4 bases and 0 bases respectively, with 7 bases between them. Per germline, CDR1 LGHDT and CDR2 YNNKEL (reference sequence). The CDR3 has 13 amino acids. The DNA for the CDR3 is TGTGCCAGCAGCCTGTCGACCTCCTACGAGCAGTACTTC. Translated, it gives CASSLSTSYEQYF.

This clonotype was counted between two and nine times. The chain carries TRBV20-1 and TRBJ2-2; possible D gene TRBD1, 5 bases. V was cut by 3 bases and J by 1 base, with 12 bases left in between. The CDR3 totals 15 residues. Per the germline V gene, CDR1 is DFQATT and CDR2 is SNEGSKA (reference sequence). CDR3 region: CSARGSQGNTGELFF. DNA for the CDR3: TGCAGTGCTAGGGGAAGTCAGGGGAACACCGGGGAGCTGTTTTTT.

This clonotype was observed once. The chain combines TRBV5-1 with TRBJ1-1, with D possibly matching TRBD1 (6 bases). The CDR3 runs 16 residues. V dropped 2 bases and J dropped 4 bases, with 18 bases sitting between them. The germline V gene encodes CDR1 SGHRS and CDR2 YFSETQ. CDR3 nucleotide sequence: TGCGCCAGCAGCTTCAACCGGGCGGGGGCAAGCACTGAAGCTTTCTTT. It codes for CASSFNRAGASTEAFF.

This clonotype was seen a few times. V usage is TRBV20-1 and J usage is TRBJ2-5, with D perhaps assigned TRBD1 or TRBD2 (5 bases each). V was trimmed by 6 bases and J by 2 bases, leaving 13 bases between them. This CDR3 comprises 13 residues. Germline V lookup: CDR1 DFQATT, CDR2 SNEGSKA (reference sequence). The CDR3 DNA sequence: TGCAGTGCCCCGACGTGGGGGCAAGAGACCCAGTACTTC. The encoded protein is CSAPTWGQETQYF.

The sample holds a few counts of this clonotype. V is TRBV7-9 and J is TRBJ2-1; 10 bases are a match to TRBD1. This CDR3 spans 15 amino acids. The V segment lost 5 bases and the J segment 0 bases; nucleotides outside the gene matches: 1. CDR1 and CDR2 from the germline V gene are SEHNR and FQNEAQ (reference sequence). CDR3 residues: CASSDRGLSYNEQFF. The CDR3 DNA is TGTGCCAGCAGCGACAGGGGGCTCTCCTACAATGAGCAGTTCTTC.

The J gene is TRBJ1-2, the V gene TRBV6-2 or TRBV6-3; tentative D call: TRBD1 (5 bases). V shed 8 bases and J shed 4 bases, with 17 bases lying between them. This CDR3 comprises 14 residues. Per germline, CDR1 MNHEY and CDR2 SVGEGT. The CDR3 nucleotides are TGTGCCAGCTCCCTCACACAGGACCCCTATGGCTACACCTTC. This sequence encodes CASSLTQDPYGYTF.

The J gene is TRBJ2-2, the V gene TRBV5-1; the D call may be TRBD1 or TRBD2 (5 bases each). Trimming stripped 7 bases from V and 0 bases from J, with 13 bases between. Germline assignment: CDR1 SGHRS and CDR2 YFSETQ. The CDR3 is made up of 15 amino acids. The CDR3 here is CASHPGQPNTGELFF. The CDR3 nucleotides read TGCGCCAGCCACCCGGGGCAGCCGAACACCGGGGAGCTGTTTTTT. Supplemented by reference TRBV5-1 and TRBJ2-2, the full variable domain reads KAGVTQTPRYLIKTRGQQVTLSCSPISGHRSVSWYQQTPGQGLQFLFEYFSETQRNKGNFPGRFSGRQFSNSRSEMNVSTLELGDSALYLCASHPGQPNTGELFFGEGSRLTVL.

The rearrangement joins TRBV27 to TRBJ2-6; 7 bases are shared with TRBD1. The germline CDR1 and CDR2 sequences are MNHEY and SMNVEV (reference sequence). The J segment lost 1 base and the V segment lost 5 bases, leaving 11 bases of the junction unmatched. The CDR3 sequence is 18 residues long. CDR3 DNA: TGTGCCAGCAGTAGATCGGGACAGCAGTTTTCTGGGGCCAACGTCCTGACTTTC. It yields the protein CASSRSGQQFSGANVLTF.

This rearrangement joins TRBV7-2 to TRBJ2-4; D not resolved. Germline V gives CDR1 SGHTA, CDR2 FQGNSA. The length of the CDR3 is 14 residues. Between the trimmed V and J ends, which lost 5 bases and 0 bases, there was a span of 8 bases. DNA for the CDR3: TGTGCCAGCAGCGACTCGAGAGCCAAAAACATTCAGTACTTC. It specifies CASSDSRAKNIQYF.

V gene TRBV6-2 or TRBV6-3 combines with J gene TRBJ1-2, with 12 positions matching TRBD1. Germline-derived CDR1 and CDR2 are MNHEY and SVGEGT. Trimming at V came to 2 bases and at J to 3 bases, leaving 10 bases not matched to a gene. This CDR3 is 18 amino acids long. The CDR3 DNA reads TGTGCCAGCAGTTACCCATCCCGGGACAGGGGGCGATACTATGGCTACACCTTC. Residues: CASSYPSRDRGRYYGYTF.

For the CDR3, the DNA is TGCAGCGTTGGGGGACCTCAGCGGGGGGGCACAGATACGCAGTATTTT. This gives the protein CSVGGPQRGGTDTQYF. V and J are TRBV29-1 and TRBJ2-3; 9 bases fit TRBD2. The CDR3 is 16 amino acids. CDR1 and CDR2 from the germline V gene are SQVTM and ANQGSEA. Trimming at V came to 4 bases and at J to 1 base, leaving 9 bases not matched to a gene.

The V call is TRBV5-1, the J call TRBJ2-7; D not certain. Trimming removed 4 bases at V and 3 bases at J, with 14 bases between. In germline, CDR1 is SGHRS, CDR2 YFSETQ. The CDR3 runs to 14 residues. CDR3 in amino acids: CASSPSGVNYEQYV. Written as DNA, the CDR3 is TGCGCCAGCAGCCCCTCCGGAGTTAACTACGAGCAGTACGTC.